The 10 T cell receptor beta chains below were found in one sample sequenced in a study of tumor and adjacent non-tumor tissue in lung cancer. The template was RNA from unsorted bulk tissue. TCRbeta libraries were built with three rounds of nested PCR, modified from ARM-PCR. TCRdb processed the multiplex PCR reads anew with MiXCR; each CDR3 protein has one entry. The profile shows tens of thousands of distinct CDR3 sequences, approximately 63% of them singletons. The sequenced material came from lung tumor tissue. These receptors were taken from a man aged 45-65 years with non-small cell lung cancer.

As regards this clonotype: The germline gene is not matched at one end of the junction; a read error may be the cause. J is TRBJ2-1 and V is TRBV20-1; TRBD2 matches 13 bases. Looked up from germline, CDR1 is DFQATT and CDR2 is SNEGSKA (reference sequence). The CDR3 covers 16 residues. Here the CDR3 reads CGAPRRLAGGNNELFF. The CDR3 bases are TGCGGTGCTCCCAGGCGACTAGCGGGAGGAAACAATGAGCTGTTCTTC.

Notes on this clonotype: A much larger clone is a single base away; this may be a read error. The J gene is TRBJ2-2, the V gene TRBV11-2, with a tentative D call TRBD1 (5 bases). Germline loops: CDR1 SGHAT, CDR2 FQNNGV. The CDR3 is made up of 14 amino acids. CDR3 sequence reads: CAGSLSGFGGELFF. The CDR3 DNA reads TGTGCCGGCAGCTTGTCAGGGTTTGGCGGGGAGCTGTTTTTT. Using reference TRBV11-2 and TRBJ2-2 for the parts outside the CDR3, the full variable domain is EAGVAQSPRYKIIEKRQSVAFWCNPISGHATLYWYQQILGQGPKLLIQFQNNGVVDDSQLPKDRFSAERLKGVDSTLKIQPAKLEDSAVYLCAGSLSGFGGELFFGEGSRLTVL.

A word on this clonotype: This may arise from a read error, as a much more abundant clone is one base away. The J gene is TRBJ2-3, the V gene TRBV5-1; the D gene is possibly TRBD1 (5 bases). V lost 0 bases, J lost 4 bases, and 9 bases lay in between. This CDR3 has 14 residues. CDR1 SGHRS and CDR2 YFSETQ come from the germline V gene. CDR3 loop: CASSLAPGSDTQYF. CDR3 DNA sequence: TGCGCCAGCAGCTTGGCTCCAGGGTCAGATACGCAGTATTTT.

Note on this clonotype: As the CDR3 is not closed by the conserved phenylalanine or tryptophan, this likely results from a read error. J is TRBJ2-7 and V is TRBV6-1; D might be TRBD1 or TRBD2, each matching 5 bases. The CDR3 is 13 amino acids. Germline loops: CDR1 MNHNS, CDR2 SASEGT. The DNA of the CDR3 is TGTGCCAGTAGTGGTCTAGGGACCGGTGGGCAGTACATC. Its translation is CASSGLGTGGQYI.

About this clonotype: A much larger clone differs by one base, so this may be a read error. V usage is TRBV4-2 and J usage is TRBJ2-1; TRBD2 agrees at 14 bases. The V and J ends lost 5 bases and 6 bases, in that order; junction bases with no gene match: 15. Germline V lookup: CDR1 LGHNA, CDR2 YNFKEQ. The CDR3 length is 19 residues. CDR3 loop: CASSASHGTSGSVSNEQFF. The CDR3 DNA is TGTGCCAGCAGCGCCAGTCACGGGACTAGCGGGAGTGTGTCCAATGAGCAGTTCTTC.

The sample holds one count of this clonotype. Germline and junction disagree at one end, which may indicate a read error. The chain combines TRBV12-3 or TRBV12-4 with TRBJ2-7; D might be TRBD1 (5 bases). The CDR3 length is 13 residues. The CDR3 nucleotides read TGCGCCAGCAGGTACAAGGGGTCTGGCGAGCAGTACTTC. This translates into CASRYKGSGEQYF.

In the case of this clonotype: This could be a read error, since a much larger clone is one nucleotide away. The chain joins TRBV7-9 to TRBJ2-7, with D maybe TRBD1 (8 bases). The CDR3 loop spans 14 amino acids. Germline V CDR1 and CDR2: SEHNR, FQNEAQ (reference sequence). The chain's CDR3 is CASSSGTGAYVQYF. Written as DNA, the CDR3 is TGTGCCAGCAGCAGCGGGACAGGAGCCTACGTGCAGTACTTC.

This chain joins TRBV4-1 and TRBJ2-3, with D possibly TRBD1 on 6 matching bases. Trimming left V 11 bases short and J 4 bases short, with 22 bases between. Germline values: CDR1 MGHRA, CDR2 YSYEKL. The CDR3 extends over 15 amino acids. The CDR3 loop is CAGSQGPGAADTQYF. The CDR3 DNA reads TGCGCCGGTAGCCAGGGGCCAGGGGCGGCAGATACGCAGTATTTT.

This clonotype has just one count. V usage is TRBV11-2 and J usage is TRBJ2-7, with D possibly being TRBD2 (5 bases). This CDR3 region has 14 residues. V was shortened by 7 bases and J by 4 bases, with 17 bases between the two germline ends. The germline gives CDR1 SGHAT, CDR2 FQNNGV. CDR3 nucleotide sequence: TGTGCCAGCATCACGAGGACTGTCTCTTACGAGCAGTACTTC. Amino acid sequence: CASITRTVSYEQYF.

On this clonotype: The junction departs from the called germline gene at one end, perhaps through a read error. The chain couples TRBV11-2 to TRBJ2-2; tentatively, D is TRBD2 (6 bases). The CDR3 is 15 amino acids. CDR1 and CDR2 from the germline V gene are SGHAT and FQNNGV. For the CDR3, the DNA is TGTACCAGCGGCAGTCAACTATGGGAGGCCGGGGAGCTGTTTTTT. Protein: CTSGSQLWEAGELFF. Together with reference TRBV11-2 and TRBJ2-2, the CDR3 gives the full variable domain: EAGVAQSPRYKIIEKRQSVAFWCNPISGHATLYWYQQILGQGPKLLIQFQNNGVVDDSQLPKDRFSAERLKGVDSTLKIQPAKLEDSAVYLCTSGSQLWEAGELFFGEGSRLTVL.